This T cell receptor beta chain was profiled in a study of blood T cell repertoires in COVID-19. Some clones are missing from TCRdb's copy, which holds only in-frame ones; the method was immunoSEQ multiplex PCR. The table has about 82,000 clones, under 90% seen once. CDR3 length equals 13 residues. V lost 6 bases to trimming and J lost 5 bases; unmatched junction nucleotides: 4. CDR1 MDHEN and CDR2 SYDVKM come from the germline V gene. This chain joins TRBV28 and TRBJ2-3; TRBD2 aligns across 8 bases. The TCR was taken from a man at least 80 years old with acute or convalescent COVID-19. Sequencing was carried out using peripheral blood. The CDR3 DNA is TGTGCCAGCAGACCAAGCGGGAGAGATACGCAGTATTTT. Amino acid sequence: CASRPSGRDTQYF.